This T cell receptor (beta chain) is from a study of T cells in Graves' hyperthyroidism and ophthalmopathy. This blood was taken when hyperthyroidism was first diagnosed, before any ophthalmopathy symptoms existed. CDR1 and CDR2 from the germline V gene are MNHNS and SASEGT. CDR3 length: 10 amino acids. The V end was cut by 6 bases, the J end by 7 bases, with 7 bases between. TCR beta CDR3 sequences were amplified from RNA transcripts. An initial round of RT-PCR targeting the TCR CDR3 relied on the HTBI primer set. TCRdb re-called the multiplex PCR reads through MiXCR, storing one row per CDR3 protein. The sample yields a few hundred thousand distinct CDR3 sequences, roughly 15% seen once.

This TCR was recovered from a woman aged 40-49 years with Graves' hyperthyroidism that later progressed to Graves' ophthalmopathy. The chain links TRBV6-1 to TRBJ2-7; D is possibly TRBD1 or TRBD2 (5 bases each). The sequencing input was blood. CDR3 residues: CASRGTEQYF. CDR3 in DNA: TGTGCCAGCAGGGGGACGGAGCAGTACTTC.